This T cell receptor beta chain was identified during a study of blood T cell repertoires in COVID-19. Looking at the study overall: Some COVID-19 samples were acute and others convalescent; all came from the United States, Italy and Spain. PBMCs, B-cell-depleted T cells, or T cells provided the cDNA or gDNA that made up the material.

Authors' data handling: For nucleated cells, counts were estimated from reference gene primer amplification. Profiling relied on immunoSEQ multiplex PCR, and the TCRdb table lists in-frame clones only, not all of them. The DNA gave D and trimming, while V, J and clone size come from that table. The sample lists roughly 50,000 clones; 65% to 80% were seen once. V lost 0 bases and J lost 2, with 7 bases in between. From germline, CDR1 is SGDLS and CDR2 YYNGEE. CDR3 length equals 14 residues. This receptor was obtained from a man aged 60-69 years with acute or convalescent COVID-19. This chain connects TRBV9 to TRBJ2-3; unclear D gene. Sequencing input: peripheral blood. The CDR3 loop is CASSVELVTDTQYF. The CDR3, as DNA: TGTGCCAGCAGCGTAGAGCTCGTCACAGATACGCAGTATTTT. Full variable domain (remainder filled in from reference TRBV9 and TRBJ2-3): DSGVTQTPKHLITATGQRVTLRCSPRSGDLSVYWYQQSLDQGLQFLIQYYNGEERAKGNILERFSAQQFPDLHSELNLSSLELGDSALYFCASSVELVTDTQYFGPGTRLTVL.